Listed below are T cell receptor beta chains from one sample, sequenced in a study of T-cell memory formation after mild COVID-19. TCRdb re-called the 5' RACE reads through MiXCR, storing one row per CDR3 protein. The sample lists 280,000 or so distinct CDR3 sequences, roughly 8% occurring once. The specimen sequenced was PBMCs or a T cell subset sorted from them (not recorded which). The receptors derive from a young man who had mild COVID-19 (a few samples of this study predate the infection). Cell type and time point are not known. Each CDR3 is given with its conserved first and last residue. Part of the rows lack a size; the others show once, few, many or a class for expanded clones.

J: TRBJ2-2
V: TRBV12-3/TRBV12-4
size: .
CDR3: CASSFLGVRELFF

J: TRBJ1-2
V: TRBV5-1
size: few
CDR3: CASSSGALNYGYTF

J: TRBJ1-1
V: TRBV29-1
size: .
CDR3: CSVASRNTEAFF

J: TRBJ1-1
V: TRBV18
size: few
CDR3: CAGRRTGANTEAFF

J: TRBJ2-7
V: TRBV6-5
size: many
CDR3: CASSYSKQGGTYEQYF

J: TRBJ1-1
V: TRBV5-8
size: many
CDR3: CASRQDLNTAFF

J: TRBJ1-4
V: TRBV4-2
size: .
CDR3: CASSQNLVKGKLFF

J: TRBJ2-3
V: TRBV4-3
size: many
CDR3: CASSLGTGETDTQYF

J: TRBJ1-1
V: TRBV5-1
size: few
CDR3: CACALGGQNTEAFF

J: TRBJ2-3
V: TRBV25-1
size: few
CDR3: CASSKRGGPDTQYF

J: TRBJ2-5
V: TRBV5-4
size: .
CDR3: CASSYSGAEETQYF

J: TRBJ1-6
V: TRBV7-2
size: few
CDR3: CASTGGRNSPLHF

J: TRBJ2-2
V: TRBV4-3
size: many
CDR3: CASRPNLNTGELFF

J: TRBJ2-2
V: TRBV10-3
size: .
CDR3: CAISPGQGPVTGELFF

J: TRBJ1-2
V: TRBV7-2
size: many
CDR3: CASSPRRPENYGYTF

J: TRBJ2-7
V: TRBV4-2
size: .
CDR3: CASGAGDVYEQYF

J: TRBJ2-7
V: TRBV29-1
size: .
CDR3: CSVGPGGYEQYF

J: TRBJ1-6
V: TRBV7-2
size: many
CDR3: CASSFRANNSPLHF

J: TRBJ1-2
V: TRBV20-1
size: many
CDR3: CSASTIMGYGYTF

J: TRBJ2-7
V: TRBV2
size: few
CDR3: CASIHTTTAAASYEQYF

J: TRBJ2-1
V: TRBV5-1
size: .
CDR3: CASSLGLAGTYNEQFF

J: TRBJ2-3
V: TRBV7-2
size: few
CDR3: CASSLVGTSGTDTQYF

J: TRBJ1-1
V: TRBV7-2
size: .
CDR3: CASSLGTGGRTEAFF

J: TRBJ2-2
V: TRBV7-3
size: .
CDR3: CASSSDNRNTGELFF

J: TRBJ2-3
V: TRBV9
size: few
CDR3: CASSPPGAGGTDTQYF

J: TRBJ1-3
V: TRBV5-1
size: many
CDR3: CASSAGRQFFSGNTIYF

J: TRBJ2-7
V: TRBV5-5
size: many
CDR3: CASSGFPRGEQYF

J: TRBJ1-5
V: TRBV15
size: .
CDR3: CATSRAQNTYYSNQPQHF

J: TRBJ1-1
V: TRBV12-3/TRBV12-4
size: many
CDR3: CASSLESFATEAFF

J: TRBJ1-5
V: TRBV12-3/TRBV12-4
size: .
CDR3: CASSGQDNQPQHF

J: TRBJ2-3
V: TRBV5-1
size: .
CDR3: CASSWGNPLEQYF

J: TRBJ2-3
V: TRBV6-6
size: .
CDR3: CASSYGVGQYF

J: TRBJ1-1
V: TRBV4-2
size: .
CDR3: CASSQDEARARAEAFF

J: TRBJ1-5
V: TRBV5-1
size: .
CDR3: CASSPVGGSNQPQHF

J: TRBJ1-1
V: TRBV20-1
size: .
CDR3: CSARIVQGHTEAFF

J: TRBJ2-1
V: TRBV4-3
size: .
CDR3: CASSPWRGPPDNEQFF

J: TRBJ2-7
V: TRBV7-2
size: many
CDR3: CASSLPIPSEQYF

J: TRBJ2-1
V: TRBV6-1
size: .
CDR3: CASSAGLAGYNEQFF

J: TRBJ1-1
V: TRBV20-1
size: .
CDR3: CSALPGWGMNTEAFF

J: TRBJ2-2
V: TRBV12-3/TRBV12-4
size: many
CDR3: CASSLSSKGRGELFF

J: TRBJ2-5
V: TRBV7-9
size: .
CDR3: CASSERAGVQETQYF

J: TRBJ2-5
V: TRBV7-2
size: .
CDR3: CASSLGTGNQETQYF

J: TRBJ1-5
V: TRBV20-1
size: few
CDR3: CSASKAGNSNQPQHF

J: TRBJ2-3
V: TRBV20-1
size: few
CDR3: CSARVPGGDTQYF

J: TRBJ2-1
V: TRBV6-2/TRBV6-3
size: many
CDR3: CASSYRGIATSYNEQFF

J: TRBJ2-1
V: TRBV5-1
size: few
CDR3: CASSLGLADYYNEQFF

J: TRBJ2-3
V: TRBV3-1
size: many
CDR3: CASSQFVGNTQYF

J: TRBJ2-1
V: TRBV7-2
size: .
CDR3: CASSRPTGASYNEQFF

J: TRBJ2-4
V: TRBV5-1
size: many
CDR3: CASSLQGGGNIQYF

J: TRBJ2-5
V: TRBV7-8
size: few
CDR3: CASSLEAGRGPAQYF

J: TRBJ2-3
V: TRBV9
size: .
CDR3: CASSVGPGTDTQYF

J: TRBJ2-3
V: TRBV11-2
size: many
CDR3: CASSPSRDGSFGRQYF

J: TRBJ1-2
V: TRBV4-1
size: many
CDR3: CASSQVSGLGGYTF

J: TRBJ1-3
V: TRBV20-1
size: .
CDR3: CSARAAYVTGPPHGNTIYF

J: TRBJ2-1
V: TRBV29-1
size: few
CDR3: CSVEAAVYNEQFF